This TCR beta chain was observed in a study of T cells in pancreatic ductal adenocarcinoma. The study's findings and limits: Tumor-versus-blood clonality comparisons may be biased toward lower tumor diversity. No significant tumor-blood clonality difference; means were about 0.11 and 0.072.

Concerning this clone itself: Antigen specificity is unknown.

Per germline, CDR1 LNHNV and CDR2 YYDKDF (reference sequence). V lost 1 base to trimming and J lost 3 bases, with 9 bases between them. The CDR3 runs 14 residues. No neoadjuvant therapy was given to the selected pancreatic ductal adenocarcinoma patients before their surgery. Sequencing was performed with immunoSEQ multiplex PCR; in TCRdb, only in-frame clones are kept and a portion is missing. The profile covers around 15,000 clones, with roughly 89% appearing a single time and approximately 17% taken by the ten largest. V is TRBV15 and J is TRBJ1-2; no clear D gene. The sample comprised PBMCs. The TCR comes from a human donor with pancreatic ductal adenocarcinoma. The CDR3 loop reads CATSRAGRDYGYTF. Here the CDR3 DNA reads TGTGCCACCAGCAGAGCAGGCAGAGACTATGGCTACACCTTC.